The entry that follows covers one TCR beta chain sequence. This sample is part of a study of shared clonotypes between healthy human individuals. The CDR3 covers 15 residues. The V gene's germline CDR1 is SNHLY and CDR2 FYNNEI. V was clipped by 7 bases and J by 0 bases, with 12 bases between them. The sequenced material, unsorted PBMC DNA, was run on ten immunoSEQ deep assay plates. TCRdb keeps only in-frame clones here, not all; method: immunoSEQ multiplex PCR. The table includes roughly 450,000 clones, about four fifths detected once. This chain uses TRBV2 with TRBJ2-2; D ambiguous. This sequence originates from a woman aged 40-49 years in good health. Some clones in this sample may be carry-over from other donors' samples. The sequenced material came from PBMCs. The CDR3 sequence is CASKRTTANTGELFF. The CDR3 coding sequence is TGTGCCAGCAAACGGACCACGGCGAACACCGGGGAGCTGTTTTTT.